Each of the 18 T cell receptor beta chains below was sequenced from the same sample in a study of shared clonotypes between healthy human individuals. Sequencing was performed with immunoSEQ multiplex PCR; in TCRdb, only in-frame clones are kept and a portion is missing. The sample includes some 2,000,000 clones, 90% to 97% of them seen just once. The sample taken for sequencing was naive CD4+ T cells sorted from blood. The subset was: CD45RA+ positively selected. The receptor source for this set is a man between 18 and 29 years old in good health.

This clone was observed a handful of times. The V and J genes are TRBV2 and TRBJ1-1; unclear D gene. The V gene's germline CDR1 is SNHLY and CDR2 FYNNEI. This CDR3 spans 11 amino acids. V was clipped by 10 bases and J by 5 bases, with 11 bases between them. The CDR3 sequence is CANRGNTEAFF. The DNA of the CDR3 is TGTGCCAACCGAGGCAATACTGAAGCTTTCTTT.

To note about this clone: The sample carries other DNA sequences with the same CDR3. This chain uses TRBV18 with TRBJ2-3; 14 bases are shared with TRBD2. Germline V gene data show CDR1 as KGHSH and CDR2 as LQKENI. CDR3 length equals 17 residues. V was clipped by 3 bases and J by 3 bases; unmatched bases: 5. The CDR3 reads CASSPSGLAGGTDTQYF. CDR3 DNA: TGTGCCAGCTCACCCTCAGGACTAGCGGGAGGAACAGATACGCAGTATTTT. Looking up the rest from reference TRBV18 and TRBJ2-3 gives the full variable domain: NAGVMQNPRHLVRRRGQEARLRCSPMKGHSHVYWYRQLPEEGLKFMVYLQKENIIDESGMPKERFSAEFPKEGPSILRIQQVVRGDSAAYFCASSPSGLAGGTDTQYFGPGTRLTVL.

The chain is built from TRBV18 and TRBJ2-2; the D is unclear. The CDR3 is 13 amino acids. Germline CDR1 and CDR2: KGHSH and LQKENI. Between the trimmed V and J ends, which lost 6 bases and 4 bases, there was a span of 9 bases. CDR3 in DNA: TGTGCCAGCTCCCCCTCGGTCACCGGGGAGCTGTTTTTT. It specifies CASSPSVTGELFF. Supplemented by reference TRBV18 and TRBJ2-2, the full variable domain reads NAGVMQNPRHLVRRRGQEARLRCSPMKGHSHVYWYRQLPEEGLKFMVYLQKENIIDESGMPKERFSAEFPKEGPSILRIQQVVRGDSAAYFCASSPSVTGELFFGEGSRLTVL.

The rearrangement links TRBV12-5 to TRBJ2-2; 8 positions match TRBD2. The trim removed 3 bases at V and 3 bases at J, leaving 9 bases unmatched. The length of the CDR3 is 17 residues. Germline V gene sequence: CDR1 LGHNT, CDR2 FRNRAP. CDR3 sequence reads: CASGFVRSGRYTGELFF. CDR3 DNA: TGTGCTAGTGGTTTTGTAAGGAGCGGGAGATACACCGGGGAGCTGTTTTTT.

In this sample, this clone turned up once. This chain links TRBV11-3 with TRBJ2-1, with 13 bases that match TRBD2. The CDR3 runs to 16 residues. From germline, CDR1 is SGHNT and CDR2 YENEEA. The J segment lost 2 bases and the V segment lost 3 bases, leaving 1 base of the junction unmatched. The CDR3 is CASSFGTSGTYNEQFF. The CDR3 DNA reads as TGTGCCAGCAGCTTTGGGACTAGCGGGACCTACAATGAGCAGTTCTTC.

With regard to this clone: Other DNA sequences in this sample translate to the same CDR3. The chain combines TRBV7-9 with TRBJ2-7; the match to TRBD1 covers 7 bases. Germline V gene data show CDR1 as SEHNR and CDR2 as FQNEAQ (reference sequence). Germline trimming cut 5 bases from V and 1 base from J; bases unmatched to any gene: 2. This CDR3 contains 13 residues. The CDR3: CASSRDSSYEQYF. As DNA, the CDR3 is TGTGCCAGCAGCCGGGACAGTTCCTACGAGCAGTACTTC.

This chain links TRBV18 with TRBJ1-1, with D maybe TRBD1 (5 bases). CDR1 is KGHSH, CDR2 LQKENI, per germline. The CDR3 loop spans 11 amino acids. Trimming removed 4 bases from V and 9 bases from J, with 9 bases in between. Here the CDR3 DNA reads TGTGCCAGCTCACGACAGTCCCAAGCTTTCTTT. Translated: CASSRQSQAFF.

The chain couples TRBV11-2 to TRBJ2-7; 8 bases align to TRBD2. Germline V gene data show CDR1 as SGHAT and CDR2 as FQNNGV. Germline trimming cut 4 bases from V and 2 bases from J; bases unmatched to any gene: 4. The CDR3 loop spans 14 amino acids. This chain's CDR3 is CASSSSGGTYEQYF. CDR3 nucleotides: TGTGCCAGCAGCTCCAGCGGGGGAACCTACGAGCAGTACTTC.

The V and J genes are TRBV10-3 and TRBJ1-4; 8 bases are shared with TRBD1. The CDR3 is made up of 14 amino acids. J lost 5 bases, V lost 6 bases, and 5 bases had no gene match. The germline CDR1 and CDR2 sequences are ENHRY and SYGVKD. The CDR3 is CAISSGQVNEKLFF. The CDR3 DNA is TGTGCCATCAGCTCGGGACAGGTGAATGAAAAACTGTTTTTT.

V gene TRBV30 combines with J gene TRBJ1-1; a possible D gene is TRBD1 (5 bases). Trimming left V 0 bases short and J 0 bases short, with 11 bases between. CDR3 length: 15 amino acids. CDR1 and CDR2 from the germline V gene are GTSNPN and SVGIG (reference sequence). CDR3 region: CAWSVTGSMNTEAFF. CDR3 nucleotides: TGTGCCTGGAGTGTTACAGGCTCTATGAACACTGAAGCTTTCTTT.

V and J are TRBV6-1 and TRBJ1-6, with 7 positions matching TRBD1. CDR3 length: 14 residues. The germline V gene has CDR1 MNHNS and CDR2 SASEGT. The V segment lost 6 bases and the J segment 7 bases; nucleotides outside the gene matches: 6. This CDR3 is CASSRDSLNSPLHF. The CDR3 nucleotides are TGTGCCAGCAGCCGGGACAGTTTGAATTCACCCCTCCACTTT.

J is TRBJ1-2 and V is TRBV6-5, with D perhaps matching TRBD1 (5 bases). Germline V gene sequence: CDR1 MNHEY, CDR2 SVGAGI. V was cut by 2 bases and J by 9 bases, with 10 bases left in between. The CDR3 runs 12 residues. The chain's CDR3 is CASSYRRGSYTF. The CDR3, as DNA: TGTGCCAGCAGTTACCGTCGGGGGAGCTACACCTTC.

The chain employs TRBV27 and TRBJ1-5, with D possibly TRBD1 on 6 matching bases. With 4 bases removed from V and 1 base from J, the gap between germline ends came to 11 bases. The CDR3 loop spans 15 amino acids. Germline CDR1 is MNHEY and CDR2 is SMNVEV (reference sequence). The CDR3 protein is CASSSLQGSNQPQHF. As DNA, the CDR3 is TGTGCCAGCAGTTCACTACAGGGCAGCAATCAGCCCCAGCATTTT.

The chain joins TRBV11-2 to TRBJ2-2; 9 nucleotides line up with TRBD2. J gave up 0 bases and V 5 bases, and 7 bases lay outside the gene matches. There are 17 residues in the CDR3. Germline V gives CDR1 SGHAT, CDR2 FQNNGV. Here the CDR3 reads CASSPRASGTNTGELFF. For the CDR3, the DNA is TGTGCCAGCAGCCCTCGCGCTAGCGGGACGAACACCGGGGAGCTGTTTTTT.

The V and J genes are TRBV7-8 and TRBJ1-2, with 10 bases that match TRBD1. The CDR3 consists of 15 residues. With 0 bases clipped from V and 7 bases from J, the junction kept 5 bases outside the gene matches. In germline, CDR1 is SGHVS, CDR2 FQNEAQ. CDR3 protein: CASSLAGTGESGYTF. CDR3 DNA: TGTGCCAGCAGCTTAGCTGGGACAGGGGAATCTGGCTACACCTTC. Using reference TRBV7-8 and TRBJ1-2 for the parts outside the CDR3, the full variable domain is GAGVSQSPRYKVAKRGQDVALRCDPISGHVSLFWYQQALGQGPEFLTYFQNEAQLDKSGLPSDRFFAERPEGSVSTLKIQRTQQEDSAVYLCASSLAGTGESGYTFGSGTRLTVV.

The V and J genes are TRBV29-1 and TRBJ2-7; D is uncertain. CDR1 is SQVTM and CDR2 is ANQGSEA in the germline V gene. The CDR3 runs 12 residues. The V gene lost 3 bases and the J gene lost 2 bases, with 8 bases spanning the gap. CDR3 residues: CSVDTDAYEQYF. Written as DNA, the CDR3 is TGCAGCGTTGATACGGACGCCTACGAGCAGTACTTC.

The count of this clone is one. The chain combines TRBV6-1 with TRBJ1-4, with a possible D match to TRBD1 (6 bases). Germline loops: CDR1 MNHNS, CDR2 SASEGT. The length of the CDR3 is 12 residues. The V gene lost 5 bases and the J gene lost 8 bases, with 9 bases spanning the gap. The CDR3 here is CASSWTEEKLFF. CDR3 nucleotides: TGTGCCAGCAGTTGGACAGAAGAAAAACTGTTTTTT.

Of note for this clone: The sample holds other DNA sequences that translate to the same CDR3. CDR3 loop: CAISESGQPQHF. DNA for the CDR3: TGTGCCATCAGTGAGAGTGGTCAGCCCCAGCATTTT. The chain links TRBV10-3 to TRBJ1-5; D call uncertain. The CDR3 covers 12 residues. From germline, CDR1 is ENHRY and CDR2 SYGVKD. V was trimmed by 2 bases and J by 6 bases, leaving 5 bases between them.